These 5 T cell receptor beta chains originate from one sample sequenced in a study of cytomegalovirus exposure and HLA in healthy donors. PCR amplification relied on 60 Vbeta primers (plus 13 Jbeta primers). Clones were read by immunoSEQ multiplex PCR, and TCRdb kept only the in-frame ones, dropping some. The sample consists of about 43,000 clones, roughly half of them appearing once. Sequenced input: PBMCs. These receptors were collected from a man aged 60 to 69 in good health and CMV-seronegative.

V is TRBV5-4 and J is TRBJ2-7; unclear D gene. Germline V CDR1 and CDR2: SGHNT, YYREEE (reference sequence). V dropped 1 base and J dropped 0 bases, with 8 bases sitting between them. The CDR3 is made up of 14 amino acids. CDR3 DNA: TGTGCCAGCAGCTTGCAGGCGAGCTCCTACGAGCAGTACTTC. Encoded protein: CASSLQASSYEQYF. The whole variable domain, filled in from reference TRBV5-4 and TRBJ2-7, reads ETGVTQSPTHLIKTRGQQVTLRCSSQSGHNTVSWYQQALGQGPQFIFQYYREEENGRGNFPPRFSGLQFPNYSSELNVNALELDDSALYLCASSLQASSYEQYFGPGTRLTVT.

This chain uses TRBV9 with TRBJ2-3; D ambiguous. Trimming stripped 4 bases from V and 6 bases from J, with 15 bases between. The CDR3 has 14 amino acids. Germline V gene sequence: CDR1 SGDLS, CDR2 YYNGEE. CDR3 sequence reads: CASSPRPVGDTQYF. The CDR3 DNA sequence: TGTGCCAGCAGCCCGAGGCCTGTTGGGGATACGCAGTATTTT. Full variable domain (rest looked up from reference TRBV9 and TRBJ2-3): DSGVTQTPKHLITATGQRVTLRCSPRSGDLSVYWYQQSLDQGLQFLIQYYNGEERAKGNILERFSAQQFPDLHSELNLSSLELGDSALYFCASSPRPVGDTQYFGPGTRLTVL.

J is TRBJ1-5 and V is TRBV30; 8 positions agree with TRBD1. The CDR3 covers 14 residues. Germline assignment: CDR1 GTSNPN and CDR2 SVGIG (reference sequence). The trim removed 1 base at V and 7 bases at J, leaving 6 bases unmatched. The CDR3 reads CAWSADRGGQPQHF. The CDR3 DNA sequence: TGTGCCTGGAGTGCCGACAGGGGTGGACAGCCCCAGCATTTT.

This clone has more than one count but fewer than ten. The CDR3 bases are TGTGCCAGCATTCTTGGACAGGGCAGAGGAGATACGCAGTATTTT. The encoded protein is CASILGQGRGDTQYF. The V and J genes are TRBV6-1 and TRBJ2-3, with 8 bases identical to TRBD1. This CDR3 has 15 residues. V gave up 7 bases and J gave up 5 bases; unmatched junction bases: 11. Per the germline V gene, CDR1 is MNHNS and CDR2 is SASEGT.

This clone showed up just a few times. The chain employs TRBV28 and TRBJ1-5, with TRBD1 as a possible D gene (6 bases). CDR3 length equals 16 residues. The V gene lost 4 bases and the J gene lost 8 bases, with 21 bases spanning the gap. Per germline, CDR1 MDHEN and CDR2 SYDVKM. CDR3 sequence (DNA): TGTGCCAGCAGTTCCCCCAGGGGTCCCGGGGCAAAGCCCCAGCATTTT. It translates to CASSSPRGPGAKPQHF. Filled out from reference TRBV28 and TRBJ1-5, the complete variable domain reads DVKVTQSSRYLVKRTGEKVFLECVQDMDHENMFWYRQDPGLGLRLIYFSYDVKMKEKGDIPEGYSVSREKKERFSLILESASTNQTSMYLCASSSPRGPGAKPQHFGDGTRLSIL.